The 8 T cell receptor beta chains below were found in one sample sequenced in a study of T cells after posttransplantation cyclophosphamide. TCRdb keeps only in-frame clones here, not all; method: immunoSEQ multiplex PCR. The sample has approximately 56,000 clones; approximately 94% are singletons. Sequenced material: PBMCs. These receptors all come from a woman younger than 45 in good health and a related stem cell transplant donor.

The gene calls are TRBV5-1 and TRBJ1-2, with a weak D call TRBD1 (5 bases). The ends were cut back, 4 bases at V and 0 bases at J, with 16 bases in the middle. The germline V gene has CDR1 SGHRS and CDR2 YFSETQ. The CDR3 runs to 16 residues. The CDR3 sequence: CASSPEGEAPNYGYTF. CDR3 nucleotide sequence: TGCGCCAGCAGCCCCGAAGGGGAGGCTCCTAACTATGGCTACACCTTC.

The chain links TRBV27 to TRBJ2-7; D is unresolved. The germline CDR1 and CDR2 sequences are MNHEY and SMNVEV (reference sequence). This CDR3 region has 14 residues. Trimming stripped 7 bases from V and 3 bases from J, with 16 bases between. CDR3 residues: CASNSTQKIYEQYF. The CDR3 nucleotides read TGTGCCAGCAATTCTACCCAAAAAATCTACGAGCAGTACTTC.

This clone has at least ten counts. The rearrangement links TRBV19 to TRBJ2-3; TRBD1 matches at 10 bases. CDR3 length: 16 residues. Germline CDR1 reads LNHDA; CDR2 reads SQIVND (reference sequence). With 5 bases clipped from V and 1 base from J, the junction kept 6 bases outside the gene matches. The CDR3 sequence: CASSSPGTGGTDTQYF. The CDR3 nucleotides read TGTGCCAGTAGTTCCCCCGGGACAGGGGGCACAGATACGCAGTATTTT.

CDR3 sequence: CASSLRGPGQGAYEQYF. The CDR3 coding sequence is TGTGCCAGCAGCTTACGTGGACCGGGACAAGGGGCCTACGAGCAGTACTTC. This sequence joins TRBV7-9 and TRBJ2-7, with D possibly TRBD1 on 6 matching bases. This CDR3 has 17 residues. CDR1 and CDR2 from the germline V gene are SEHNR and FQNEAQ (reference sequence). Trimming removed 2 bases from V and 2 bases from J, with 19 bases in between.

This chain uses TRBV5-1 with TRBJ2-7, with 7 bases identical to TRBD2. The CDR3 contains 14 residues. The germline V gene has CDR1 SGHRS and CDR2 YFSETQ. The V and J ends lost 0 bases and 5 bases, in that order; junction bases with no gene match: 5. CDR3 coding DNA: TGCGCCAGCAGCTTGGAAGTCGGGACTAACGAGCAGTACTTC. Translating it yields CASSLEVGTNEQYF.

The V gene is TRBV19, the J gene TRBJ1-5; 11 positions match TRBD1. The CDR3 has 14 residues. The V segment lost 9 bases and the J segment 4 bases; nucleotides outside the gene matches: 5. CDR1 LNHDA and CDR2 SQIVND come from the germline V gene (reference sequence). The CDR3 coding sequence is TGTGCCAGCGGGGGGACAGGGGGGAATCAGCCCCAGCATTTT. It codes for CASGGTGGNQPQHF. Complete variable domain (other parts from reference TRBV19 and TRBJ1-5): DGGITQSPKYLFRKEGQNVTLSCEQNLNHDAMYWYRQDPGQGLRLIYYSQIVNDFQKGDIAEGYSVSREKKESFPLTVTSAQKNPTAFYLCASGGTGGNQPQHFGDGTRLSIL.

J is TRBJ1-2 and V is TRBV28, with 11 bases identical to TRBD1. Germline loops: CDR1 MDHEN, CDR2 SYDVKM. V was pared by 5 bases and J by 4 bases, with 6 bases of the junction left unmatched. The CDR3 is made up of 15 amino acids. CDR3 region: CASSTGQGAIYGYTF. DNA of the CDR3: TGTGCCAGCAGTACAGGACAGGGGGCGATCTATGGCTACACCTTC.

The chain employs TRBV5-1 and TRBJ2-5; 8 positions match TRBD2. CDR1 is SGHRS, CDR2 YFSETQ, per germline. After removal of 7 bases from V and 4 bases from J, the junction contained 3 bases not matched to a gene. The CDR3 loop spans 12 amino acids. Here the CDR3 DNA reads TGCGCCAGCTCGGGGGGGTCAGAGACCCAGTACTTC. Amino acid sequence: CASSGGSETQYF.